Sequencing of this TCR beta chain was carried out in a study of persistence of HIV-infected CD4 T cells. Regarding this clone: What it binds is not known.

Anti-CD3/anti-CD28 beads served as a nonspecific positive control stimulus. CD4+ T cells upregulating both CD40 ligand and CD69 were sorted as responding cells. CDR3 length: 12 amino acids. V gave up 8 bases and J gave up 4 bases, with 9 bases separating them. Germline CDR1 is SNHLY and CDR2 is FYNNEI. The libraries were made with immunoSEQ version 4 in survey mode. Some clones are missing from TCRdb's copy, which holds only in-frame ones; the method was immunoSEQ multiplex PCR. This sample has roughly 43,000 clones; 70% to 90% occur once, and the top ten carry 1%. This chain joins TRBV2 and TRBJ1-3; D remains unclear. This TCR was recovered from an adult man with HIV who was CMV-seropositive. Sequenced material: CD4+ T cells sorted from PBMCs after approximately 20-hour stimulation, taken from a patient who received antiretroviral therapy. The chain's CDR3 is CASRLGGNTIYF. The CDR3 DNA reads TGTGCCAGCCGGTTGGGGGGAAACACCATATATTTT.